These 20 T cell receptor beta chains came from one sample sequenced in a study of shared clonotypes between healthy human individuals. Clones were read by immunoSEQ multiplex PCR, and TCRdb kept only the in-frame ones, dropping some. The table includes approximately 940,000 clones, 76% detected once. The specimen sequenced was memory CD4+ T cells sorted from blood. Subset defined: CD45RA-negative fraction. These receptors all come from a man between 18 and 35 years old in good health.

A single count supports this clone. The V gene is TRBV7-8, the J gene TRBJ2-7; D unresolved. Germline lookup yields CDR1 SGHVS and CDR2 FQNEAQ. CDR3 length equals 15 residues. With 4 bases removed from V and 2 bases from J, the gap between germline ends came to 15 bases. CDR3 protein: CASSSRRGEAYEQYF. The DNA of the CDR3 is TGTGCCAGCAGCTCCCGGCGAGGTGAAGCCTACGAGCAGTACTTC.

The chain has TRBV5-8 and TRBJ2-3; D gene uncertain. The CDR3 has 14 residues. Germline CDR1 SGHTS, CDR2 YDEGEE. V lost 0 bases and J 0 bases, leaving 5 bases between the germline ends. As DNA, the CDR3 is TGTGCCAGCAGCTTGGACGTTAGCACAGATACGCAGTATTTT. This encodes CASSLDVSTDTQYF.

This rearrangement joins TRBV19 to TRBJ2-1; 15 bases are a match to TRBD2. The CDR3 is 18 amino acids. Germline assignment: CDR1 LNHDA and CDR2 SQIVND (reference sequence). Trimming at V came to 0 bases and at J to 3 bases, leaving 3 bases not matched to a gene. Here the CDR3 DNA reads TGTGCCAGTAGTATAGATCGGACTAGCGGGAGGGGCTACAATGAGCAGTTCTTC. Its protein is CASSIDRTSGRGYNEQFF.

This clone was counted a single time. The J gene is TRBJ2-6, the V gene TRBV2, with no clear D. This CDR3 spans 19 amino acids. With 2 bases removed from V and 3 bases from J, the gap between germline ends came to 20 bases. Germline assignment: CDR1 SNHLY and CDR2 FYNNEI. CDR3 sequence reads: CASSELSKWVLGGANVLTF. The CDR3 DNA reads as TGTGCCAGCAGTGAATTATCAAAATGGGTGCTCGGTGGGGCCAACGTCCTGACTTTC.

V is TRBV27 and J is TRBJ1-5, with TRBD1 identical over 8 bases. There are 19 residues in the CDR3. With V trimmed by 3 bases and J by 0 bases, 13 bases remained unmatched. Germline CDR1 MNHEY, CDR2 SMNVEV (reference sequence). The CDR3 loop reads CASSFRKDRVQYSNQPQHF. DNA for the CDR3: TGTGCCAGCAGTTTCCGAAAGGACAGGGTCCAATATAGCAATCAGCCCCAGCATTTT.

This clone was seen more than once but under ten times. This chain links TRBV29-1 with TRBJ1-2, with a tentative D call TRBD1 (5 bases). The CDR3 spans 13 residues. V lost 4 bases to trimming and J lost 4 bases, with 13 bases between them. Germline loops: CDR1 SQVTM, CDR2 ANQGSEA. The CDR3 reads CSVASGAGYGYTF. DNA for the CDR3: TGCAGCGTTGCAAGTGGGGCAGGCTATGGCTACACCTTC.

The J gene is TRBJ2-1, the V gene TRBV27; the match to TRBD2 covers 9 bases. Germline loops: CDR1 MNHEY, CDR2 SMNVEV (reference sequence). CDR3 size: 17 residues. Losses at the gene ends were 7 bases for V and 4 bases for J; bases not matched to a gene: 14. The CDR3 is CASTWSGGINLYNEQFF. CDR3 nucleotide sequence: TGTGCCAGCACCTGGAGCGGGGGGATAAACCTTTACAATGAGCAGTTCTTC.

The chain carries TRBV6-5 and TRBJ2-1; TRBD2 matches at 11 bases. The CDR3 sequence is 16 residues long. The germline V gene has CDR1 MNHEY and CDR2 SVGAGI. Unmatched junction bases numbered 8, after V lost 4 bases and J lost 6 bases. For the CDR3, the DNA is TGTGCCAGCAGTTCCCTCCTAGCGGGAGGACCCAATGAGCAGTTCTTC. This codes for CASSSLLAGGPNEQFF.

This clone has a single count. This chain joins TRBV10-3 and TRBJ2-7; possible D gene TRBD1, 5 bases. The CDR3 has 13 amino acids. V was clipped by 7 bases and J by 3 bases, with 13 bases between them. Germline values: CDR1 ENHRY, CDR2 SYGVKD. The CDR3, as DNA: TGTGCCATCACCCCGGACAACTTCTACGAGCAGTACTTC. It translates to CAITPDNFYEQYF.

This rearrangement joins TRBV29-1 to TRBJ2-7; 10 bases are a match to TRBD1. With V trimmed by 2 bases and J by 2 bases, 6 bases remained unmatched. Germline V lookup: CDR1 SQVTM, CDR2 ANQGSEA. The CDR3 is made up of 15 amino acids. The CDR3 here is CSVEILGQGAYEQYF. The CDR3, as DNA: TGCAGCGTTGAAATCCTCGGACAGGGGGCCTACGAGCAGTACTTC.

V gene TRBV6-6 combines with J gene TRBJ2-1, with D possibly TRBD2 on 5 matching bases. Germline V gene sequence: CDR1 MNHNY, CDR2 SVGAGI (reference sequence). CDR3 length equals 14 residues. Trimming removed 7 bases from V and 8 bases from J, with 18 bases in between. CDR3 in amino acids: CASMDWLGVHEQFF. The CDR3 nucleotides are TGTGCCAGCATGGACTGGCTCGGGGTACATGAGCAGTTCTTC.

This sequence joins TRBV28 and TRBJ1-4, with D maybe TRBD1 (5 bases). V was trimmed by 2 bases and J by 7 bases, leaving 14 bases between them. This CDR3 is 15 amino acids long. Germline-derived CDR1 and CDR2 are MDHEN and SYDVKM. This CDR3 reads CASSLRGGRGEKLFF. DNA of the CDR3: TGTGCCAGCAGTTTAAGGGGAGGGAGGGGTGAAAAACTGTTTTTT.

This rearrangement joins TRBV27 to TRBJ1-6; 7 bases fit TRBD1. Germline values: CDR1 MNHEY, CDR2 SMNVEV (reference sequence). Trimming took 3 bases from V and 7 from J; bases not matched to a gene: 9. This CDR3 comprises 16 residues. The CDR3, as DNA: TGTGCCAGCAGTTTCCGTCCAGACAGGGAGAATTCACCCCTCCACTTT. As protein: CASSFRPDRENSPLHF.

The rearrangement joins TRBV5-4 to TRBJ1-2; TRBD1 matches 10 bases. This CDR3 is 15 amino acids long. Germline assignment: CDR1 SGHNT and CDR2 YYREEE (reference sequence). After removal of 4 bases from V and 2 bases from J, the junction contained 5 bases not matched to a gene. The CDR3 loop is CASSLMGQGNYGYTF. The DNA of the CDR3 is TGTGCCAGCAGCCTGATGGGACAGGGGAACTATGGCTACACCTTC.

CDR3 coding DNA: TGCGCCAGCAGCCACCAGCGGAGCCAGCAGTTCTTC. It encodes CASSHQRSQQFF. V and J are TRBV4-3 and TRBJ2-1; D may be TRBD2 (5 bases). V gave up 3 bases and J gave up 11 bases, with 11 bases separating them. The CDR3 totals 12 residues. From germline, CDR1 is LGHNA and CDR2 YSLEER.

The chain carries TRBV11-1 and TRBJ2-2; 9 bases align to TRBD2. V lost 5 bases to trimming and J lost 1 base; unmatched junction nucleotides: 8. The CDR3 runs to 17 residues. CDR1 is SGHAT and CDR2 is FQDESV in the germline V gene (reference sequence). This chain's CDR3 is CASSALGAGGNTGELFF. For the CDR3, the DNA is TGTGCCAGCAGCGCCCTTGGAGCGGGGGGGAACACCGGGGAGCTGTTTTTT.

This chain joins TRBV6-1 and TRBJ2-5, with 8 bases lining up with TRBD1. Germline CDR1 is MNHNS and CDR2 is SASEGT. After removal of 4 bases from V and 3 bases from J, the junction contained 7 bases not matched to a gene. The CDR3 totals 15 residues. CDR3 loop: CASSGREQGEETQYF. The CDR3 DNA reads as TGTGCCAGCAGTGGTCGGGAACAGGGGGAAGAGACCCAGTACTTC.

Turning to this clone: Sequence at one end of the junction differs from germline and may be a read error. The chain carries TRBV7-7 and TRBJ2-2; 7 nucleotides line up with TRBD1. The CDR3 extends over 15 amino acids. The germline gives CDR1 SSHAT, CDR2 FNYEAQ (reference sequence). As DNA, the CDR3 is TGTGCTAGCAGTCGACAGGGTACGAACCCCGGGGAGCTGTTTTTT. This sequence encodes CASSRQGTNPGELFF.

The chain employs TRBV18 and TRBJ1-1; tentatively, D is TRBD1 (5 bases). There are 14 residues in the CDR3. CDR1 is KGHSH and CDR2 is LQKENI in the germline V gene. Trimming took off 6 bases at V and 2 bases at J, with 13 bases between the two ends. CDR3 loop: CASSHRGENTEAFF. In nucleotides, the CDR3 is TGTGCCAGCTCGCACAGAGGGGAAAACACTGAAGCTTTCTTT.

The chain combines TRBV27 with TRBJ2-4; D unresolved. The CDR3 length is 12 residues. Trimming left V 7 bases short and J 11 bases short, with 15 bases between. The germline V gene encodes CDR1 MNHEY and CDR2 SMNVEV (reference sequence). The CDR3 DNA sequence: TGTGCCAGCACCTCCCCCAAATCGGTTCAGTACTTC. Its translation is CASTSPKSVQYF.